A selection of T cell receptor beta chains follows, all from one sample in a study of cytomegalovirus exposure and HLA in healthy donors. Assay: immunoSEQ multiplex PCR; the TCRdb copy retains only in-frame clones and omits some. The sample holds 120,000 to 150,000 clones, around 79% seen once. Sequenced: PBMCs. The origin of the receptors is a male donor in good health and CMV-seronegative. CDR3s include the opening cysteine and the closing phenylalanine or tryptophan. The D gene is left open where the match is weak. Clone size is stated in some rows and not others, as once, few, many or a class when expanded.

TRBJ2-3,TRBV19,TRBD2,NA,TGTGCCAGTAGTATCACTAGCGGGAGGGTGGATACGCAGTATTTT,CASSITSGRVDTQYF
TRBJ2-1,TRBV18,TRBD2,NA,TGTGCCAGCTCACCTACTAGCGGGGCCCCCTACAATGAGCAGTTCTTC,CASSPTSGAPYNEQFF
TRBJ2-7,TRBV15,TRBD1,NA,TGTGCCACCCGCCTAACTCGAAGCAGGACAGGGACCTACGAGCAGTACTTC,CATRLTRSRTGTYEQYF
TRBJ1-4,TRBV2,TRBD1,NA,TGTGCCAGCAGTGTCTCAGGGGGCAATGAAAAACTGTTTTTT,CASSVSGGNEKLFF
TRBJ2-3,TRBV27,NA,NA,TGTGCCAGCAGTTTATCGCAACAGGGTTTAGATACGCAGTATTTT,CASSLSQQGLDTQYF
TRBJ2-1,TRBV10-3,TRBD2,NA,TGTGCCATCAGTGAGGCTTCTAGCGGGACCTACAATGAGCAGTTCTTC,CAISEASSGTYNEQFF
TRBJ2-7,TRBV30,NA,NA,TGTGCCTGGAGAGGGGCTAGCGTCTCCTACGAGCAGTACTTC,CAWRGASVSYEQYF
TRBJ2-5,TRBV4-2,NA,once,TGTGCCAGCAGCCAAGAACCGGGGAGTTGGGAGACCCAGTACTTC,CASSQEPGSWETQYF
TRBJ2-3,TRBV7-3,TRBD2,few,TGTGCCAGCAGCTTAGCACGACCAGGACTAGCAGGGACAGATACGCAGTATTTT,CASSLARPGLAGTDTQYF
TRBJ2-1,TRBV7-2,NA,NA,TGTGCCAGCAGCTTAGATTACGAGTACAATGAGCAGTTCTTC,CASSLDYEYNEQFF
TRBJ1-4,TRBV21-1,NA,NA,TGTGCCAGCGTCCGGGCAACTAATGAAAAACTGTTTTTT,CASVRATNEKLFF
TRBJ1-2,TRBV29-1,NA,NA,TGCAGCGTTGAAAGCGGGACTTCCTATGGCTACACCTTC,CSVESGTSYGYTF
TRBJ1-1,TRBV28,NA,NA,TGTGCCAGCAGTAGAACCACAGGGAAAGCTTTCTTT,CASSRTTGKAFF
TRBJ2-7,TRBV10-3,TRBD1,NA,TGTGCCATCAGACCGGGACAGGGGGCGGGAGAGCAGTACTTC,CAIRPGQGAGEQYF
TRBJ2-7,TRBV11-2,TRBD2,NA,TGTGCCAGCAGCCCGGGACTAAGATCGAAAGAGCAGTACTTC,CASSPGLRSKEQYF
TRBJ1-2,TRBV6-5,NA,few,TGTGCCAGCAGTTACTCGAGTAGTCTGGGCTACACCTTC,CASSYSSSLGYTF
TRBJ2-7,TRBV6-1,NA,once,TGTGCCAGCAGAGGCGGCAGCACCTACGAGCAGTACTTC,CASRGGSTYEQYF
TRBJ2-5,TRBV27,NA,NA,TGTGCCAGCAGTTCCCGCCGACAGGAGGACGGCGAGACCCAGTACTTC,CASSSRRQEDGETQYF
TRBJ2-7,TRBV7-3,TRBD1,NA,TGTGCCAGCAGCTTAACGGGACAGGGCGGCTACGAGCAGTACTTC,CASSLTGQGGYEQYF
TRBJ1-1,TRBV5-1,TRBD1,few,TGCGCCAGCAGCTCCGGACAGGGGAACACTGAAGCTTTCTTT,CASSSGQGNTEAFF
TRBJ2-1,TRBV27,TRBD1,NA,TGTGCCAGCAGCCCGGGACAGGGTTCGGGGGACAATGAGCAGTTCTTC,CASSPGQGSGDNEQFF
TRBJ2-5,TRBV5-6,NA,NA,TGTGCCAGCAGCAACTCGTTCGGACTACAAAACCAAGAGACCCAGTACTTC,CASSNSFGLQNQETQYF
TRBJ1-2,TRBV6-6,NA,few,TGTGCCAGCAGTAATTCCGGGACAGGCTACACCTTC,CASSNSGTGYTF
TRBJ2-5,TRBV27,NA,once,TGTGCCAGCACCCAGACAGGTATCGGACAGACCCAGTACTTC,CASTQTGIGQTQYF
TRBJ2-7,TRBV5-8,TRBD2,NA,TGTGCCAGCAGCGTGCCAGGGAGGGCGGCCCCCTCCGAGCAGTACTTC,CASSVPGRAAPSEQYF